This TCR beta chain was recorded in a study of identical twins. TCRdb reprocessed the 5' RACE reads with MiXCR, giving one entry per CDR3 protein. The table records 350,000 to 500,000 distinct CDR3 sequences, around 18% of them present only once. Germline values: CDR1 DFQATT, CDR2 SNEGSKA (reference sequence). CDR3 length equals 13 residues. About this clonotype itself: Relative to the germline gene, one junction end is altered; a read error may explain this.

The sequence was collected from a man aged 50-60 years in good health. The gene calls are TRBV20-1 and TRBJ2-1, with a possible D match to TRBD1 (5 bases). Sequencing was carried out using naive T cells sorted from blood. CDR3 protein: CSASSGNKNEQFF. CDR3 sequence (DNA): TGCAGCGCTAGTTCAGGGAATAAGAATGAGCAGTTCTTC.